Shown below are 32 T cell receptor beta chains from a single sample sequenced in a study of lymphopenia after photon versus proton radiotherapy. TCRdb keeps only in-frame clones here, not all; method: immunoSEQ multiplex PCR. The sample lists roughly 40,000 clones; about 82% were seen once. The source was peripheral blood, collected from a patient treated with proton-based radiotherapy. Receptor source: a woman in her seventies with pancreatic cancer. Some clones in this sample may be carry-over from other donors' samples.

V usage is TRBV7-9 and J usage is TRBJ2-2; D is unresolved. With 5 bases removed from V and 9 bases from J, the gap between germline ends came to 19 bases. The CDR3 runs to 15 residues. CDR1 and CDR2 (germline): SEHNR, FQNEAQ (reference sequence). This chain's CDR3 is CASSPRFSMGWELFF. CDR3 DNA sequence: TGTGCCAGCAGCCCTCGGTTCTCCATGGGGTGGGAGCTGTTTTTT.

The CDR3 region has the DNA TGTGCCAGCAGCCCGAATCGAGAGGGGCCCTTTGGCTACACCTTC. Amino acids: CASSPNREGPFGYTF. The genes are TRBV7-8 and TRBJ1-2; D might be TRBD1 (5 bases). The V end lost 5 bases, the J end lost 7 bases, and 20 bases lay between the germline ends. Germline CDR1 is SGHVS and CDR2 is FQNEAQ. CDR3 size: 15 residues.

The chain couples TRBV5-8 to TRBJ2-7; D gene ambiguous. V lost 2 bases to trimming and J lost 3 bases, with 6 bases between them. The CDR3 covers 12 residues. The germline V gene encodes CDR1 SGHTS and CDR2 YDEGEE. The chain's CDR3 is CASSLGVYEQYF. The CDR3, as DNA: TGTGCCAGCAGCTTAGGTGTCTACGAGCAGTACTTC. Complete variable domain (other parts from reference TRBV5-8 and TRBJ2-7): EAGVTQSPTHLIKTRGQQATLRCSPISGHTSVYWYQQALGLGLQFLLWYDEGEERNRGNFPPRFSGRQFPNYSSELNVNALELEDSALYLCASSLGVYEQYFGPGTRLTVT.

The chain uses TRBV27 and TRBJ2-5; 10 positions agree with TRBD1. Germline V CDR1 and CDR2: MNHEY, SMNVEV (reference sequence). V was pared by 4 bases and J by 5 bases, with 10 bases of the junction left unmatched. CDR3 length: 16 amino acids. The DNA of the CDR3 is TGTGCCAGCAGTTCCTGGGACAGGGGAGTTCGCGAGACCCAGTACTTC. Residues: CASSSWDRGVRETQYF.

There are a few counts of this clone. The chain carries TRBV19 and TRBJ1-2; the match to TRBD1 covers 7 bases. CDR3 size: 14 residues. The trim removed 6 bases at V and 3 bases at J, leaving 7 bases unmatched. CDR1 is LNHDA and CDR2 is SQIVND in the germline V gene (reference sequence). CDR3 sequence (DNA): TGTGCCAGTAGCCAATACACAGGGGACTATGGCTACACCTTC. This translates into CASSQYTGDYGYTF.

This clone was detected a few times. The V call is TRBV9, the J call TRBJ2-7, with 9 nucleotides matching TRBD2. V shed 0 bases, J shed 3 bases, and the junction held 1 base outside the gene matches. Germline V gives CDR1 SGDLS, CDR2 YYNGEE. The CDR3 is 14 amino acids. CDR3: CASSVGLAVYEQYF. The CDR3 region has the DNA TGTGCCAGCAGCGTAGGACTAGCGGTCTACGAGCAGTACTTC.

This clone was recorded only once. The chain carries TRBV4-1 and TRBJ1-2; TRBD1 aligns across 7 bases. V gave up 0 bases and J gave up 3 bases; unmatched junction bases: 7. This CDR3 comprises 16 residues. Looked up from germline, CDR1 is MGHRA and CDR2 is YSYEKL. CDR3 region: CASSQDGTAADYGYTF. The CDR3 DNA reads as TGCGCCAGCAGCCAAGATGGGACAGCGGCGGACTATGGCTACACCTTC.

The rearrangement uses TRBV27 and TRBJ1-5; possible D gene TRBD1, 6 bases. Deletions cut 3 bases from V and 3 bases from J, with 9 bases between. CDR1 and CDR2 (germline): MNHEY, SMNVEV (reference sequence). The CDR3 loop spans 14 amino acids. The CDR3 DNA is TGTGCCAGCAGTTTGACAGGCTACAATCAGCCCCAGCATTTT. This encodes CASSLTGYNQPQHF.

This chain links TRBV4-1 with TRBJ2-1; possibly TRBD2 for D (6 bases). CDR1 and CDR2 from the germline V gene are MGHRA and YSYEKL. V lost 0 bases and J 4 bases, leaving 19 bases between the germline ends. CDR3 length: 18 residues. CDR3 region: CASSQEKVGASVYNEQFF. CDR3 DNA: TGCGCCAGCAGCCAAGAAAAGGTCGGCGCTAGCGTATACAATGAGCAGTTCTTC.

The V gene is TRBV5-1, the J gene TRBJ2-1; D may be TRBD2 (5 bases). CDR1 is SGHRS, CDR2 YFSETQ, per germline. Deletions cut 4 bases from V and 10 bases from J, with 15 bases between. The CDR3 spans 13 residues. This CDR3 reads CASSPSVRGEQFF. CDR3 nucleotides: TGCGCCAGCAGCCCATCAGTCCGGGGAGAGCAGTTCTTC.

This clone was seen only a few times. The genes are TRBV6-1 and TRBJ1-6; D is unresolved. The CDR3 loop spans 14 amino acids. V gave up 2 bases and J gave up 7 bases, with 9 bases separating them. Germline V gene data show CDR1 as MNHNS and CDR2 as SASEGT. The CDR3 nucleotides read TGTGCCAGCAGTGAACAGGCGGCCAATTCACCCCTCCACTTT. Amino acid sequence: CASSEQAANSPLHF.

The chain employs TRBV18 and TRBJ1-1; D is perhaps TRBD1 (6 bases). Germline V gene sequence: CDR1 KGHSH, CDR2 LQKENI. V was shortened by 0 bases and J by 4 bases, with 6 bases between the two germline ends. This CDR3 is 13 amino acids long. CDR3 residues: CASSPPGGTEAFF. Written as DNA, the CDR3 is TGTGCCAGCTCACCACCAGGGGGCACTGAAGCTTTCTTT.

CDR3 amino acids: CASSPGQGWEKLFF. The CDR3 coding sequence is TGTGCCAGTAGTCCGGGACAGGGTTGGGAAAAACTGTTTTTT. This sequence joins TRBV19 and TRBJ1-4; 9 positions match TRBD1. The junction had 6 bases not matched to a gene; V was cut back by 5 bases and J by 8 bases. Per germline, CDR1 LNHDA and CDR2 SQIVND (reference sequence). This CDR3 has 14 amino acids.

The chain's CDR3 is CASSERGGNYGYTF. The DNA of the CDR3 is TGTGCCAGCAGTGAAAGGGGCGGGAACTATGGCTACACCTTC. The J gene is TRBJ1-2, the V gene TRBV6-1, with D possibly TRBD1 on 5 matching bases. This CDR3 spans 14 amino acids. V was cut by 2 bases and J by 2 bases, with 9 bases left in between. CDR1 and CDR2 from the germline V gene are MNHNS and SASEGT.

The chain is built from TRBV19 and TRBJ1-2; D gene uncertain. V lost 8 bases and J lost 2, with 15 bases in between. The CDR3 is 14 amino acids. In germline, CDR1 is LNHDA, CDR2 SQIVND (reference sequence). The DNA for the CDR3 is TGTGCCAGTTCGGCGCCCTACGAGAACTATGGCTACACCTTC. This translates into CASSAPYENYGYTF. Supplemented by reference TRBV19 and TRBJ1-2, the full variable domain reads DGGITQSPKYLFRKEGQNVTLSCEQNLNHDAMYWYRQDPGQGLRLIYYSQIVNDFQKGDIAEGYSVSREKKESFPLTVTSAQKNPTAFYLCASSAPYENYGYTFGSGTRLTVV.

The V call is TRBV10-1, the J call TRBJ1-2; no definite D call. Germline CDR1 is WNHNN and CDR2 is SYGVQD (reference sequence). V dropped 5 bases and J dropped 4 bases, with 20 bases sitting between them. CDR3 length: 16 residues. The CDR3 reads CASSLGSSRKTYGYTF. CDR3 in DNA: TGCGCCAGCAGTCTGGGTTCATCGCGAAAGACCTATGGCTACACCTTC.

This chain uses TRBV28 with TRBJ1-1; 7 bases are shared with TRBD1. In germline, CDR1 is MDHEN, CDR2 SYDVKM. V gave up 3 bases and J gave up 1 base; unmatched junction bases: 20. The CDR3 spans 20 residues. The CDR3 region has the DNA TGTGCCAGCAGTTTTGGGTTTAGGGGGCTGGCAGGGACAAGGAACACTGAAGCTTTCTTT. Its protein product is CASSFGFRGLAGTRNTEAFF.

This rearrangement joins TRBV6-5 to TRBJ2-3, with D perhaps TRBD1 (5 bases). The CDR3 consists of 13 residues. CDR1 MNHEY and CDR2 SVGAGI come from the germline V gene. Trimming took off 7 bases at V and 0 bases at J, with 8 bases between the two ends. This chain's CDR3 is CASMGPSTDTQYF. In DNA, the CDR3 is TGTGCCAGCATGGGGCCAAGCACAGATACGCAGTATTTT.

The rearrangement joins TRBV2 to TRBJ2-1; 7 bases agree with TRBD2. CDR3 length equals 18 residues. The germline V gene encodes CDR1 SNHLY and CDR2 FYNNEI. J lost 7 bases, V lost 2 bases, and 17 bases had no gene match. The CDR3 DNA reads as TGTGCCAGCAGTGAAATCTATGTTTGGGGGAGGGCCGGGAATGAGCAGTTCTTC. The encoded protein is CASSEIYVWGRAGNEQFF.

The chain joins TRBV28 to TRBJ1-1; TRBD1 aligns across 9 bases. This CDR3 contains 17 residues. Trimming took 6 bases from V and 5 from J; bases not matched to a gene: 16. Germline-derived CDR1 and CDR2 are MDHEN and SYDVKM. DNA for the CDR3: TGTGCCAGCAGGAAAGCAAGCCGGACAGGGGTTGGTACTGAAGCTTTCTTT. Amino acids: CASRKASRTGVGTEAFF.

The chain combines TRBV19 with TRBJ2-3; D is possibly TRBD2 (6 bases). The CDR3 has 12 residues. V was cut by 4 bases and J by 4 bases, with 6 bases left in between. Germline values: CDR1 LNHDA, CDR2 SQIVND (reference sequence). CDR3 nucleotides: TGTGCCAGTAGTACGGGAGCAGATACGCAGTATTTT. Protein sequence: CASSTGADTQYF.

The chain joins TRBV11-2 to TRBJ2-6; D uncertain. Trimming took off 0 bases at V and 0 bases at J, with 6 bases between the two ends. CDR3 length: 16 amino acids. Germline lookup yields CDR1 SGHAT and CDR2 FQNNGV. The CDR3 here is CASSLDRPSGANVLTF. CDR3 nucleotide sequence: TGTGCCAGCAGCTTAGACAGGCCCTCTGGGGCCAACGTCCTGACTTTC.

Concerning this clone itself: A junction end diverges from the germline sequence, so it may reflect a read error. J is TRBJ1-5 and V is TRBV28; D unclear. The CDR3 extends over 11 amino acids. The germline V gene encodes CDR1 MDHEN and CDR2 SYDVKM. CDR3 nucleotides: TGTGCCAGCGGTTTAAATCAGCCCCAGCATTTT. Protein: CASGLNQPQHF.

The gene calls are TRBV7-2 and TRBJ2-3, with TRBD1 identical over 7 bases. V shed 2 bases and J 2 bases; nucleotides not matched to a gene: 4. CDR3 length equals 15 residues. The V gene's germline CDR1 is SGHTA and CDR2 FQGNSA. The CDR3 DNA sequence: TGTGCCAGCAGCTTAATGGGACAGTACACAGATACGCAGTATTTT. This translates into CASSLMGQYTDTQYF.

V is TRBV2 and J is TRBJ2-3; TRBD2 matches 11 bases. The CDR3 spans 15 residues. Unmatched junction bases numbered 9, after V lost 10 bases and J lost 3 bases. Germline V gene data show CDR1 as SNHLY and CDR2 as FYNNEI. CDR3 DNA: TGTGCCACGAGAGGGCTAGCGGGAGGTACAGATACGCAGTATTTT. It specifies CATRGLAGGTDTQYF.

The CDR3 is CASHEREADNEQFF. Written as DNA, the CDR3 is TGTGCCAGCCACGAGCGGGAGGCCGACAATGAGCAGTTCTTC. The rearrangement links TRBV2 to TRBJ2-1, with 9 bases identical to TRBD2. V lost 8 bases to trimming and J lost 5 bases; unmatched junction nucleotides: 7. This CDR3 spans 14 amino acids. CDR1 and CDR2 (germline): SNHLY, FYNNEI.

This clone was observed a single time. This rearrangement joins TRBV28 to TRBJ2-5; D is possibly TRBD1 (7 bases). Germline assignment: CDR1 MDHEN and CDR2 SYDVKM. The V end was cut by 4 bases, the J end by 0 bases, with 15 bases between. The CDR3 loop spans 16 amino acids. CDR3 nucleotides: TGTGCCAGCAGTTGGACAGGACGGGGGTACCAAGAGACCCAGTACTTC. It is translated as CASSWTGRGYQETQYF. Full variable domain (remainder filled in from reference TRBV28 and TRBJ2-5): DVKVTQSSRYLVKRTGEKVFLECVQDMDHENMFWYRQDPGLGLRLIYFSYDVKMKEKGDIPEGYSVSREKKERFSLILESASTNQTSMYLCASSWTGRGYQETQYFGPGTRLLVL.

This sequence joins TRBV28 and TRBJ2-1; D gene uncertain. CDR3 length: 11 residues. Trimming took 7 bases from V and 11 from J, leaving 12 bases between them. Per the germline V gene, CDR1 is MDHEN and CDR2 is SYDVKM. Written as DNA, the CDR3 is TGTGCCAGCACCTCCGATTATAAGCAGTTCTTC. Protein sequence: CASTSDYKQFF. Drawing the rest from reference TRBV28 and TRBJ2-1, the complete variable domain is DVKVTQSSRYLVKRTGEKVFLECVQDMDHENMFWYRQDPGLGLRLIYFSYDVKMKEKGDIPEGYSVSREKKERFSLILESASTNQTSMYLCASTSDYKQFFGPGTRLTVL.

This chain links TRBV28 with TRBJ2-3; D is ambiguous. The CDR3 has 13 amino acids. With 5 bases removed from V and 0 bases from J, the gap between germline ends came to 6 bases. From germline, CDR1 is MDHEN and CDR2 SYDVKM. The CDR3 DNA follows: TGTGCCAGCAGTCCTCCTAGCACAGATACGCAGTATTTT. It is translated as CASSPPSTDTQYF.

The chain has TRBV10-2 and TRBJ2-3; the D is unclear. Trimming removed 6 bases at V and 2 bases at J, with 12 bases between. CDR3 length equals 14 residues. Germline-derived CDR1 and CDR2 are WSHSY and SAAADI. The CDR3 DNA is TGCGCCAGCAGCCGAGAGGTGTTCACAGATACGCAGTATTTT. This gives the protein CASSREVFTDTQYF.

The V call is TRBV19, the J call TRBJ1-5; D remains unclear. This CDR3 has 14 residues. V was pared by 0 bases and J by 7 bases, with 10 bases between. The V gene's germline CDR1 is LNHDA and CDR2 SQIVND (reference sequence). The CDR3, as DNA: TGTGCCAGTAGTATAGACGGGGTTCGGCAGCCCCAGCATTTT. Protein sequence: CASSIDGVRQPQHF.

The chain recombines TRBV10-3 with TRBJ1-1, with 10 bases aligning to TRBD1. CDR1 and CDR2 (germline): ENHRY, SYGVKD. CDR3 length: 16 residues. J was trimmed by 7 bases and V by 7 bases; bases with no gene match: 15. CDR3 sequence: CAIKTSGQGYLGEAFF. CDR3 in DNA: TGTGCCATCAAGACTTCGGGACAGGGGTATTTGGGTGAAGCTTTCTTT.